This TCR beta chain was recorded in a study of molecular identifiers for immune sequencing clone quantification. Study-level points and caveats: Investigators reportedly could detect spiked Jurkat TCR RNA from one cell among 950,000 or so naive cells.

Trimming removed 4 bases from V and 8 bases from J, with 22 bases in between. Germline V lookup: CDR1 SGDLS, CDR2 YYNGEE. The CDR3 length is 16 residues. TCRdb re-analysed the PCR reads in MiXCR, keeping a single row per CDR3 protein. The table includes about 510,000 distinct CDR3 sequences, over 20% detected once. This clonotype was seen repeatedly, ten times or more. Its antigen is as yet unknown. The origin of this receptor is a human donor in good health. Some libraries in this study had Jurkat cell RNA spiked in. The sequencing sample was made of naive CD8+ T cells from blood, with Jurkat cell RNA spiked in. This sample's subset: FACS-sorted CD8+CD4-CCR7+CD45RA+ naive T cells. V usage is TRBV9 and J usage is TRBJ2-1, with D perhaps matching TRBD2 (6 bases). The DNA of the CDR3 is TGTGCCAGCAGCTCCCTGGACTTAGTCGGGAGTGATGAGCAGTTCTTC. It codes for CASSSLDLVGSDEQFF.